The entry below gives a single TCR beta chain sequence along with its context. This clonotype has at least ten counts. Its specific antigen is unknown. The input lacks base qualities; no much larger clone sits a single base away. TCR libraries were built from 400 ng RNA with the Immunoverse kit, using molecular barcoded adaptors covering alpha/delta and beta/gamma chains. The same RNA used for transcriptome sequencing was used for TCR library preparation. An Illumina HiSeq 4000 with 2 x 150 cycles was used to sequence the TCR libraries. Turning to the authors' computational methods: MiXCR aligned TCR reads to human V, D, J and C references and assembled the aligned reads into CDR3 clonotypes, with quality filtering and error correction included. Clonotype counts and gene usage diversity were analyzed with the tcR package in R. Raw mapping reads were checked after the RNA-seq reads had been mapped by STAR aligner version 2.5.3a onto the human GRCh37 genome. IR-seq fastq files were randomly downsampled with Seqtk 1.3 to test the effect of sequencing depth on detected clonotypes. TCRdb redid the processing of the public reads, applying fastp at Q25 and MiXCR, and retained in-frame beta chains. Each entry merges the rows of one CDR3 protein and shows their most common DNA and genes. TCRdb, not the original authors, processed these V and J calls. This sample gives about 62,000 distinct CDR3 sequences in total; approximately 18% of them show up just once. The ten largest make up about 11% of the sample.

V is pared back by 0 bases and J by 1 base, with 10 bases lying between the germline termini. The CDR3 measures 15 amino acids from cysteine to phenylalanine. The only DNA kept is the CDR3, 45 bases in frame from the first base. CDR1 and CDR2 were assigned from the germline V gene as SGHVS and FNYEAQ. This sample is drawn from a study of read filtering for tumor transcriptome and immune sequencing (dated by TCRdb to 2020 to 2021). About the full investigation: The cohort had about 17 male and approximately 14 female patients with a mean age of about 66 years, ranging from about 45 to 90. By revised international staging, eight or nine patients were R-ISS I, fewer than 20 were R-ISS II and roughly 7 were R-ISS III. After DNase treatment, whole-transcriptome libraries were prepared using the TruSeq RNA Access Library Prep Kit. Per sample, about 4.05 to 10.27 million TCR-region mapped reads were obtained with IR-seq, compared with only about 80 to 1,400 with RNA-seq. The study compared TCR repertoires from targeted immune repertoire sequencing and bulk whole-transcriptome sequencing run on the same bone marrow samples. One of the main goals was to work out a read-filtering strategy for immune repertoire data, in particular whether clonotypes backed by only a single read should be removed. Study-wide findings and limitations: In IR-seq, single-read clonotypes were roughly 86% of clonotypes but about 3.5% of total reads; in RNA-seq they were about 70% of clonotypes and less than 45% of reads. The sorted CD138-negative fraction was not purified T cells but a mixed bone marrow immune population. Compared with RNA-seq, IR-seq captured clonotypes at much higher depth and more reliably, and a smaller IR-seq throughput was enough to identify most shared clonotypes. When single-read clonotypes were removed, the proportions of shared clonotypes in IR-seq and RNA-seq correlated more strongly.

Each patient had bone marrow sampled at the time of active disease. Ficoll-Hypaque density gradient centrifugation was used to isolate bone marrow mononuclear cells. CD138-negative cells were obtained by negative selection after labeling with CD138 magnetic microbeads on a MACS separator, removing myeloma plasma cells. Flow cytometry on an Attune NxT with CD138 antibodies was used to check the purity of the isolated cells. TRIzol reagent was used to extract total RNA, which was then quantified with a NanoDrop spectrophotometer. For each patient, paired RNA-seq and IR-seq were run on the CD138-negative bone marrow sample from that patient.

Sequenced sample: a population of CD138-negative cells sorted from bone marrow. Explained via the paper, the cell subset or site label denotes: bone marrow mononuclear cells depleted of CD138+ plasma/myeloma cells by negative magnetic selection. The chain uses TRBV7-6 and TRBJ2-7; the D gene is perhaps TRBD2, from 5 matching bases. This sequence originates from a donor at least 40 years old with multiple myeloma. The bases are TGTGCCAGCAGCTTAGCCGCGCGCGGGTCCTACGAGCAGTACTTC. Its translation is CASSLAARGSYEQYF. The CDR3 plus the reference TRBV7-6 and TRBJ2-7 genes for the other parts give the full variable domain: GAGVSQSPRYKVTKRGQDVALRCDPISGHVSLYWYRQALGQGPEFLTYFNYEAQQDKSGLPNDRFSAERPEGSISTLTIQRTEQRDSAMYRCASSLAARGSYEQYFGPGTRLTVT.